This TCR beta chain comes out of a study of cytomegalovirus exposure and HLA in healthy donors. Overall study: The roughly 100 million unique TCR beta sequences, from 150 million to 200 million T cells, were found by an earlier analysis.

The primer mix had 60 Vbeta and 13 Jbeta primers. The assay was immunoSEQ multiplex PCR, and TCRdb's table has in-frame clones only and misses some. The table includes roughly 100,000 clones, approximately 85% detected once. As for this clone: The antigen remains undetermined.

Findings and limits, study-wide: Investigators reported more than 150 TCR beta chains as tied to cytomegalovirus.

CDR1 and CDR2 from the germline V gene are LNHDA and SQIVND (reference sequence). This CDR3 has 15 residues. Trimming removed 7 bases from V and 6 bases from J, with 19 bases in between. Sequencing was carried out using PBMCs. This receptor was obtained from a man in his forties or fifties in good health and CMV-seropositive. The rearrangement uses TRBV19 and TRBJ1-5; D is unresolved. The CDR3 spells CASTPVGLTFQPQHF. CDR3 DNA: TGTGCCAGTACCCCGGTGGGCTTAACCTTTCAGCCCCAGCATTTT.